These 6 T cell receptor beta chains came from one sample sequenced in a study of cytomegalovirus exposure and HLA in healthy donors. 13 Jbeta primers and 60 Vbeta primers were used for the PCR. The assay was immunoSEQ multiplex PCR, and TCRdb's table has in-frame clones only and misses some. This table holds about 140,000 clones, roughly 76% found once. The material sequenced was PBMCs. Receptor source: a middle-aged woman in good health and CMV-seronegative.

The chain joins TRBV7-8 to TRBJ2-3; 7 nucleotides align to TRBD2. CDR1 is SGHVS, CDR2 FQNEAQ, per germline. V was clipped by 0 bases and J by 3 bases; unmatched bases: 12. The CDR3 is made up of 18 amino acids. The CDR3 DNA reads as TGTGCCAGCAGCTTAGCAGGGGAGGGACCCATCAAAACAGATACGCAGTATTTT. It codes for CASSLAGEGPIKTDTQYF.

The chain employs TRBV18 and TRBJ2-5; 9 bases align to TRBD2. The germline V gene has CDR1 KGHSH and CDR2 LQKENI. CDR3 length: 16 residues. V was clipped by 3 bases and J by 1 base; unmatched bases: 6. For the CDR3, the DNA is TGTGCCAGCTCACCGAGATTGACTAGCGGCCAAGAGACCCAGTACTTC. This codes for CASSPRLTSGQETQYF.

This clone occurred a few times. The CDR3: CASSLISGAGGNSPLHF. The CDR3 DNA is TGTGCCAGCAGTTTAATTTCAGGCGCAGGGGGCAATTCACCCCTCCACTTT. The chain couples TRBV27 to TRBJ1-6, with 8 bases that match TRBD1. The V gene's germline CDR1 is MNHEY and CDR2 SMNVEV (reference sequence). This CDR3 contains 17 residues. Trimming removed 2 bases from V and 7 bases from J; junction bases left unmatched: 10.

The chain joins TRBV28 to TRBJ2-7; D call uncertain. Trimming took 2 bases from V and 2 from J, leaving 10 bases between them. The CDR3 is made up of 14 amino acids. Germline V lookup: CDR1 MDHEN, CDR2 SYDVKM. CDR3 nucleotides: TGTGCCAGCAGTTTACTTACGAGAACCTACGAGCAGTACTTC. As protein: CASSLLTRTYEQYF.

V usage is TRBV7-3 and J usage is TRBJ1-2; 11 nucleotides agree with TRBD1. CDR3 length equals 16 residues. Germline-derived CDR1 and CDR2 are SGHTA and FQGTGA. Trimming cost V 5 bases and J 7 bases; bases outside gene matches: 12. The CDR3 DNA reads TGTGCCAGCAGCCCCCAACCACCCGGGACAGGGGGTGGCTACACCTTC. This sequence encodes CASSPQPPGTGGGYTF.

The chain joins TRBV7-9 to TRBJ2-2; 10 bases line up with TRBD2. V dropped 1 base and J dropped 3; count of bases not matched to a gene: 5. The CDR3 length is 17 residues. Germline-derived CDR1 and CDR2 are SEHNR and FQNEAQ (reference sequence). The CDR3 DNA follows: TGTGCCAGCAGCTTAGAAGTAGCGGGGGGCGACACCGGGGAGCTGTTTTTT. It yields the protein CASSLEVAGGDTGELFF.